This is a list of T cell receptor beta chains from one sample in a study of blood T cells in healthy people across ages. TCRdb independently ran MiXCR on the 5' RACE reads; one entry per CDR3 protein. Counted here are 800,000 to 1,000,000 distinct CDR3 sequences, approximately 49% occurring once; the ten biggest clones make up roughly 13%. The sequenced sample consisted of blood. The receptor source for this set is a man aged 25 to 40 in good health. The CDR3 runs from the conserved cysteine through the conserved F or W. The D gene is left open where the match is weak. Some rows have no size entry. The others give once, few or many, or a class for an expanded clone.

cdr3_aa,v_call,cdr3_length,j_call,d_call,clone_size
CSASQGRVRAGQFF,TRBV20-1,14,TRBJ2-1,.,.
CAINQAGNTDTQYF,TRBV10-3,14,TRBJ2-3,TRBD2,few
CASSLAEGPGETQYF,TRBV7-9,15,.,.,.
CASSYDTNSGNTIYF,TRBV6-5,15,TRBJ1-3,.,.
CASGRGEGNTEAFF,TRBV6-5,14,TRBJ1-1,.,few
CASSFYAGSGNTIYF,TRBV6-5,15,TRBJ1-3,.,.
CASSEELRDREQYF,TRBV6-1,14,TRBJ2-5,.,.
CASNDSGRDEQYF,TRBV3-1,13,TRBJ2-4,.,.
CATSSTSIQYF,TRBV15,11,TRBJ2-4,.,.
CASRQGWEQFF,TRBV6-5,11,TRBJ2-1,.,.
CASSPSSASSYEQYF,TRBV7-2,15,TRBJ2-7,.,few
CAIGRDSGETQYF,TRBV10-3,13,TRBJ2-5,.,few
CASSGGLAGGYEQFF,TRBV9,15,TRBJ2-1,TRBD2,once
CASRSQGVLTPFLKETQYF,TRBV6-2/TRBV6-3,19,TRBJ2-5,TRBD1,.
CSAGTGQGAYSNQPQHF,TRBV20-1,17,TRBJ1-5,TRBD1,.
CASSQVGRTEAFF,TRBV3-1,13,TRBJ1-1,.,few
CASSLRQGDRDTQYF,TRBV7-2,15,TRBJ2-3,TRBD1,.
CASSLTTPGQGILAYGYTF,TRBV13,19,TRBJ1-2,TRBD1,.
CASSFQGARGYNEQFF,TRBV2,16,TRBJ2-1,TRBD1,.
CASSRGLNTEAFF,TRBV21-1,13,TRBJ1-1,.,few
CASSQLPGQGQVSNQPQHF,TRBV6-1,19,TRBJ1-5,.,few
CSVERRAAFF,TRBV29-1,10,TRBJ1-1,.,.
CASRYHTTGVPYEQYF,TRBV6-6,16,TRBJ2-7,TRBD1,few
CASSDSAGGGYNEQFF,TRBV6-4,16,TRBJ2-1,.,many
CASVRDSYLEVADTQYF,TRBV7-2,17,TRBJ2-3,.,.
CASSQEPGSPYEQYF,TRBV4-1,15,TRBJ2-7,.,.
CASSLEGPKKTQYF,TRBV5-1,14,TRBJ2-5,.,few
CASSYMTDGFSPLHF,TRBV7-2,15,TRBJ1-6,.,.
CASSPGQSHEQYF,TRBV28,13,TRBJ2-7,.,.
CASSESAGYYGYTF,TRBV6-1,14,TRBJ1-2,.,few
CASGLGASDTQQYF,TRBV5-1,14,TRBJ2-4,.,once
CASSLITGAKGELFF,TRBV11-3,15,TRBJ2-2,TRBD1,.